A selection of T cell receptor beta chains follows, all from one sample in a study of human T cells and chemical hapten exposure. TCRdb passed the RACE reads through MiXCR, listing each CDR3 protein once. The sample consists of 90,000 to 140,000 distinct CDR3 sequences, less than 35% of them appearing once. Sequenced material: whole blood, taken in connection with sensitization to the hapten diphenylcyclopropenone (DPC). All receptors come from a man between 35 and 55 years old with alopecia areata. Some clones in this sample may be carry-over from other donors' samples. CDR3s leave out the opening cysteine and the closing phenylalanine or tryptophan.

v_call	j_call	cdr3_aa
TRBV7-9	TRBJ2-6	ASSLTGRESGANVLT
TRBV6-5	TRBJ2-3	ASSYSGTSGSVNTQY
TRBV6-2/TRBV6-3	TRBJ2-3	ASMTARENTDTQY
TRBV14	TRBJ1-6	ASSQGEQGDGSPLH
TRBV12-3/TRBV12-4	TRBJ2-4	ASRGGGSEY
TRBV4-3	TRBJ2-1	ASSQDLRGFSGRGNEQF
TRBV29-1	TRBJ1-1	SVGSPHEAF
TRBV20-1	TRBJ2-1	SARDSRSGNEQF
TRBV20-1	TRBJ2-7	SAGKHGWVRQY
TRBV11-3	TRBJ2-5	ASTPLIAVQETQY
TRBV5-1	TRBJ2-7	ASSSGTSARYEQY